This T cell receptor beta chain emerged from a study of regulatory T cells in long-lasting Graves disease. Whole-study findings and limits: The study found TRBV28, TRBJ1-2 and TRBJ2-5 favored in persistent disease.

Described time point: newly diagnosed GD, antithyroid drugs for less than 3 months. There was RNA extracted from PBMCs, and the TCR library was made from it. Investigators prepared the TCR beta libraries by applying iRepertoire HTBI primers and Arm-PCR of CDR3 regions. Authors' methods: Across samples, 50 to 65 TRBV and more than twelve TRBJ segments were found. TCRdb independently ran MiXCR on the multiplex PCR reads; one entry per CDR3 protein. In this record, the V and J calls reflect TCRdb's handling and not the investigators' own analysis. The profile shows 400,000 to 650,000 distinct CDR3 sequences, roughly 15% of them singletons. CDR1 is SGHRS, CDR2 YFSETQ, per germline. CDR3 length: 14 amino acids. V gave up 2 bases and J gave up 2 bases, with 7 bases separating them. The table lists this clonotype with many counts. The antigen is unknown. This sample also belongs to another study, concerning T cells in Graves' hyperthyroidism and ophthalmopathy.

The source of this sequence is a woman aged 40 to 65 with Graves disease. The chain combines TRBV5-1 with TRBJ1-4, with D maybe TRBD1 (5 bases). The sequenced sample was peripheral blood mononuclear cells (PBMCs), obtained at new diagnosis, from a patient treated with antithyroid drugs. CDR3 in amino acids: CASSFGGTNEKLFF. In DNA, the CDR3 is TGCGCCAGCAGCTTCGGGGGGACTAATGAAAAACTGTTTTTT.